This is a list of T cell receptor beta chains from one sample in a study of identical twins. TCRdb redid the calling of the 5' RACE reads with MiXCR, one entry per CDR3 protein. The sample includes around 250,000 distinct CDR3 sequences, roughly 8% of them seen just once. These data are also associated with another study on yellow fever vaccine responses in identical twins.

The sequenced sample was CD8+ T cells sorted from blood. Every receptor here comes from a woman under 30 in good health. Both conserved end residues are part of each CDR3.

14 | TRBV7-2 | CASSFLEGYYEQYF
12 | TRBV29-1 | CSVPRPPNEQFF
14 | TRBV12-3/TRBV12-4 | CASSFGTGVYEQYF
11 | TRBV29-1 | CSVETGAEAFF
16 | TRBV4-3 | CASSQDLQTRTDTQYF
9 | TRBV6-5 | CASSLHQYF
13 | TRBV29-1 | CSVPVGGPYGYTF
14 | TRBV7-2 | CASSLETGNYGYTF
15 | TRBV12-3/TRBV12-4 | CASSPADFDTGELFF
14 | TRBV6-2/TRBV6-3 | CASGPRESNQPQHF
13 | TRBV3-1 | CASTQARGLGYTF
13 | TRBV6-4 | CASSEGTATGYTF
15 | TRBV4-3 | CASSQGLAAYNEQFF
17 | TRBV7-9 | CASSPRTVSPMNTEAFF
17 | TRBV4-3 | CASRRGVEGGSGGELFF
18 | TRBV28 | CASSALLDRGRRTGELFF
20 | TRBV3-1 | CASSQDLGTSGHLSTDTQYF
13 | TRBV12-5 | CASGGTPNTEAFF
16 | TRBV12-3/TRBV12-4 | CASSLVGSEIAYEQYF
14 | TRBV25-1 | CASSEFGQNYGYTF
18 | TRBV20-1 | CSSLLVTSKNAGTYEQYF
14 | TRBV7-2 | CASSSQSYTGELFF
12 | TRBV29-1 | CSVVGGHNEQFF
15 | TRBV29-1 | CSVDQRESPPPRLFF
14 | TRBV7-2 | CASSPWEVSGEQYF
17 | TRBV20-1 | CSARGVGPSGVTDTQYF
15 | TRBV15 | CATSNGGGEAWEQFF
15 | TRBV7-9 | CASSGPGPRYNEQFF
14 | TRBV24-1 | CATRAGGETDTQYF
17 | TRBV3-1 | CASSQVTDRGGGNEQFF